Listed below are T cell receptor beta chains from one sample, sequenced in a study of OX40 agonist ivuxolimab in advanced cancers. The table came from immunoSEQ multiplex PCR; TCRdb's copy has only in-frame clones and leaves some out. The table includes tens of thousands of clones, around 85% detected once. Sample: CD4+ or CD8+ T cells sorted from blood, taken in a trial of the OX40 agonist ivuxolimab. The receptors come from an adult with an advanced solid tumor such as melanoma, head and neck, liver or kidney cancer. Both conserved end residues are trimmed from each CDR3. The D gene is left open where the match is weak.

d_call,v_call,cdr3_aa
.,TRBV11-2,ASSMNSIGEQF
.,TRBV27,ASTDSSYEQY
TRBD2,TRBV7-2,ASSLASGRSTGELF
.,TRBV2,ASSVGTPEKLF
TRBD2,TRBV7-9,ASSSRLADLNEQF
TRBD2,TRBV5-1,ASSFSGRASTDTQY
TRBD2,TRBV6-5,ASIGTSGSYEQY
.,TRBV7-2,ASNGGWQAPKF
TRBD1,TRBV27,ASRQGRYNEQF
.,TRBV10-3,ATGDSPNEQF
.,TRBV19,ASSIGREGISEKLF
.,TRBV7-3,ASSFDASSYEQY
TRBD1,TRBV5-1,ASSSGTAEETQY
TRBD2,TRBV28,ASSLWGLAGEQY
TRBD1,TRBV4-2,ASSPGTGATGGELF
.,TRBV11-2,ASSTAGDQGYT
TRBD2,TRBV4-1,ASSPRVAGVPEQF
.,TRBV5-4,ASSHPDSLNYGYT
.,TRBV28,ASKLSLANQPQH
.,TRBV6-1,ASRPTGPGYT
.,TRBV5-4,ASSQRGGQYTEAF
.,TRBV7-2,ASSLAAGGEQPQH
.,TRBV18,ASSPGTVKSYEQY
.,TRBV9,ASSPSRPLGNEQF
.,TRBV9,ASGKDTDTQY
TRBD2,TRBV29-1,SVLPGLAADTQY
TRBD2,TRBV28,ASTPPSGRSTDTQY
.,TRBV7-3,ASSFGGMGNEQF
TRBD1,TRBV19,ASHGVSRGLGDTQY
.,TRBV5-1,ASSLGPSTSLVAYEQY
TRBD1,TRBV5-1,ASSLAQGALDEQY
TRBD2,TRBV9,ASSVATSGSEYTQY
TRBD2,TRBV11-3,ASSPGLAGGRDEQF
.,TRBV11-1,ASSLDGGVFTGELF
.,TRBV30,AWRAATRRGLGYT
TRBD1,TRBV9,ASSVTGQGGETQY
.,TRBV10-1,ARCEQF
TRBD2,TRBV18,ASSPGLAGGPSKNIQY
TRBD1,TRBV23-1,ASRDRGQDTGELF
TRBD2,TRBV9,ASSVTGAGGPDTQY
TRBD1,TRBV15,ATSIPTGGGETQY
TRBD2,TRBV5-4,ASSIPGTSGYNEQF
TRBD1,TRBV5-3,ARSSDRGWYQPQH
TRBD2,TRBV11-3,ASSVGLAGNNEQF
TRBD2,TRBV6-4,ASSPNSGRVYNEQF
.,TRBV18,ASSPQIRDNEQF
.,TRBV18,ASSPLTPNEAF
.,TRBV5-5,ASSLTHSGNTIY
.,TRBV28,ASSFARSGANVLT
TRBD1,TRBV5-6,ASSAGQGGAYEQY
.,TRBV4-2,ASSQTGDEQY
TRBD1,TRBV6-5,ASSYNDRGRYEQY
TRBD2,TRBV7-2,ASSSSGYTQY
TRBD2,TRBV18,ASSPQREGRGEQF